The rows below give T cell receptor beta chains drawn from one sample of a study of regulatory T cells after allogeneic stem cell transplantation. TCRdb processed the 5' RACE reads anew with MiXCR; each CDR3 protein has one entry. The sample yields around 5,000 distinct CDR3 sequences, roughly 96% seen once. The sequencing here drew on sorted CD4+ T cells from blood (whether regulatory or conventional is not recorded), taken 30 days after allogeneic stem cell transplant. These receptors all come from a human patient who had an allogeneic stem cell transplant, so the T cells may come from the graft donor. The CDR3 runs from the conserved cysteine through the conserved F or W. Not every row has a clone size; where given, it reads once, few, many or a size class.

>-|TRBV2|TRBJ1-6
CAGSPMSPYNTPLHF
>-|TRBV11-2|TRBJ2-7
CASSIAPGAPYEQYF
>-|TRBV5-5|TRBJ2-1
CASGWSARGPYNEQFF
>-|TRBV5-1|TRBJ2-5
CTSSWTVVETQYF
>-|TRBV5-3|TRBJ2-7
CASSMLGGFKYDQYF
>-|TRBV5-1|TRBJ2-7
CASGLQAGTMDEQYF
>-|TRBV20-1|TRBJ2-5
CSARGGGPREAQYF
>-|TRBV11-2|TRBJ2-7
CASSWAPGGPYEQYF
>-|TRBV29-1|TRBJ2-1
CCVTTVTGGSYNEQFF
>-|TRBV6-5|TRBJ2-5
CASSPRGGQETQSF
>-|TRBV5-1|TRBJ2-7
CASSWLAGTMTEQYF
>-|TRBV5-1|TRBJ2-7
CASQPRTSGNYYEQYF
>-|TRBV11-2|TRBJ2-7
CASTIAPGARDEQYF
>once|TRBV5-1|TRBJ1-4
CASSSATSNEKLFF
>-|TRBV2|TRBJ1-1
CTSSFDRRETEAFF
>-|TRBV29-1|TRBJ2-1
CSDTPQTGGYYNEQFF
>-|TRBV20-1|TRBJ2-5
CSASPTSRDQETQYF
>-|TRBV5-1|TRBJ2-7
CASGLLAGSIYEQYF
>-|TRBV3-1|TRBJ2-1
CSTRPDYNAQFF
>-|TRBV5-1|TRBJ2-7
CASSGTVGTYAQYF
>-|TRBV15|TRBJ1-6
CATCRDTGSPLHF
>large|TRBV5-1|TRBJ2-5
CASSWTVLETQYF
>-|TRBV3-1|TRBJ2-1
CAIIQDYKEQFF
>-|TRBV7-3|TRBJ2-6
CASKKQGTGADVLTF
>-|TRBV5-1|TRBJ1-2
CASGVQGGNYGYTF
>-|TRBV29-1|TRBJ2-1
CSVTAGAGGSYNEQFF
>-|TRBV5-1|TRBJ2-7
CASSLIAGAIYGHYF
>-|TRBV7-2|TRBJ2-5
CACTLVWTGQYAQYF
>-|TRBV11-2|TRBJ2-7
CARSLGPGAPYEQYF
>-|TRBV2|TRBJ1-6
CAGSTMRIYNAHLLF
>-|TRBV3-1|-
CSSIQDYNEQYF
>-|TRBV20-1|TRBJ2-5
CSARIGARRETQYF
>-|TRBV5-5|TRBJ1-5
CANSSSSKGMNSKQPQHF
>-|TRBV11-2|TRBJ2-7
CASSFAAGAPDKQYF
>large|TRBV24-1|TRBJ1-5
CATSEGSYSNQPQHF
>-|TRBV20-1|TRBJ2-7
CSAEGPGHVYEQYF
>-|TRBV5-1|TRBJ2-1
CASSVGTSGSFPYNEQFF
>-|TRBV18|-
CASTLSDGGTEQFF
>-|TRBV5-1|TRBJ1-2
CASCLGGASKSGYTF
>-|TRBV11-2|TRBJ2-7
CASSLGPGAPYEQYF
>-|TRBV10-3|TRBJ2-5
CASSAQRGGETQYF
>large|TRBV5-8|TRBJ1-5
CASSLPRTSYQPQHF
>-|TRBV6-7|TRBJ2-7
CAGSSGRETEQYF
>once|TRBV19|TRBJ1-5
CGSSTGTDNQPQHF
>-|TRBV5-1|TRBJ1-4
CASKQRWGADEKLFF
>-|TRBV4-1|TRBJ1-2
CSSSPRVDSNESYNF
>-|TRBV5-1|TRBJ2-7
CAGGRTAGTESYEQYF
>-|TRBV20-1|TRBJ1-1
CSASKVGYNEDFF
>-|TRBV7-3|TRBJ2-6
CASSCPARGAGANVQTF
>-|TRBV11-2|TRBJ2-7
CASSLGTGAPYEQYF
>few|TRBV5-1|TRBJ1-2
CASSLRGDTDYDYSF
>once|TRBV5-1|TRBJ2-7
CASSLPARSKYEQYF
>-|TRBV12-3/TRBV12-4|TRBJ2-1
CASSPDNNGYSF